This is a list of T cell receptor beta chains from one sample in a study of blood T cell repertoires in COVID-19. TCRdb's table, derived via immunoSEQ multiplex PCR, lists solely in-frame clones and lacks some. The repertoire holds about 140,000 clones, with about 80% as singletons. The sample consisted of PBMCs or T cells enriched from blood (not recorded which). The receptors originated from a woman aged 45-60 years who had recovered from COVID-19. The CDR3 runs from the conserved cysteine through the conserved F or W. The D gene is left open where the match is weak. Expanded clones get a size class; other rows say once, few or many, or leave the size out.

>TRBJ2-5|NA|TRBV29-1|TRBD2
TGCAGCGTGCCCCAAGAGCGGGGGGTCCAAGAGACCCAGTACTTC
CSVPQERGVQETQYF
>TRBJ2-3|NA|TRBV9|TRBD2
TGTGCCAGCAGCCGAGGGCGGGGGGAAATTATCGCAGATACGCAGTATTTT
CASSRGRGEIIADTQYF
>TRBJ2-5|NA|TRBV2|NA
TGTGCCAGCAGTGAGGGGGCCGTGGTCCAAGAGACCCAGTACTTC
CASSEGAVVQETQYF
>TRBJ1-1|NA|TRBV5-1|TRBD1
TGCGCCAGCAGCTGGGACAGGGGGTTGGGCACTGAAGCTTTCTTT
CASSWDRGLGTEAFF
>TRBJ1-5|NA|TRBV5-4|TRBD1
TGTGCCAGCAGCCGGGACAGGGGGGGTCAGCCCCAGCATTTT
CASSRDRGGQPQHF
>TRBJ1-1|NA|TRBV4-2|TRBD1
TGTGCCAGCAGCCAGGGACAGGGTGCGAACACTGAAGCTTTCTTT
CASSQGQGANTEAFF
>TRBJ1-6|NA|TRBV7-9|NA
TGTGCCAGCAGTCCATCGACAGGTTTTTCACCCCTCCACTTT
CASSPSTGFSPLHF
>TRBJ2-2|NA|TRBV29-1|NA
TGCAGCGTTGAATGGAGGGGCCCGAACACCGGGGAGCTGTTTTTT
CSVEWRGPNTGELFF
>TRBJ2-7|once|TRBV27|NA
TGTGCCAGCAGTGCCGTTTTAGCGTCCTGGAACGAGCAGTACTTC
CASSAVLASWNEQYF
>TRBJ1-6|NA|TRBV7-9|TRBD1
TGTGCCAGCAGCCGGGACAGGGGCCTTAATAATTCACCCCTCCACTTT
CASSRDRGLNNSPLHF
>TRBJ1-2|many|TRBV10-2|NA
TGCGCCAGCAGTGAGTCCTATCCCCTCGGCTACACCTTC
CASSESYPLGYTF
>TRBJ2-5|once|TRBV11-3|NA
TGTGCCAGCGGCCCCCGAGGGGGTAAAGAGACCCAGTACTTC
CASGPRGGKETQYF
>TRBJ1-5|NA|TRBV19|NA
TGTGCCAGTAGTTCCAACCGGCAGGCCAATCAGCCCCAGCATTTT
CASSSNRQANQPQHF
>TRBJ1-6|few|TRBV11-3|TRBD1
TGTGCCAGCGCGGGACAGGGCAATTCACCCCTCCACTTT
CASAGQGNSPLHF
>TRBJ1-5|NA|TRBV28|NA
TGTGCCAGCAGCCCCCCGGGACTTAGCAATCAGCCCCAGCATTTT
CASSPPGLSNQPQHF
>TRBJ1-5|NA|TRBV6-5|TRBD1
TGTGCCAGCAGTTACTCGTCAGGGGGGCACCAGCCCCAGCATTTT
CASSYSSGGHQPQHF
>TRBJ2-7|NA|TRBV7-9|TRBD2
TGTGCCAGCAGCTCGGGACTAGTCTCCTACGAGCAGTACTTC
CASSSGLVSYEQYF
>TRBJ2-6|few|TRBV19|NA
TGTGCCAGTAGTTCGGCGGGACAGAGCTCTGGGGCCAACGTCCTGACTTTC
CASSSAGQSSGANVLTF
>TRBJ2-5|few|TRBV7-2|NA
TGTGCCAGCAGCGGGGACTCGTCTAGGGAGACCCAGTACTTC
CASSGDSSRETQYF
>TRBJ1-1|NA|TRBV15|NA
TGTGCCACCAGCAGACCCGGACAGTTGAACACTGAAGCTTTCTTT
CATSRPGQLNTEAFF
>TRBJ2-1|NA|TRBV5-5|NA
TGTGCCAGCAGCTTGGAGGGGCCTTCCTACAATGAGCAGTTCTTC
CASSLEGPSYNEQFF
>TRBJ1-5|NA|TRBV5-1|NA
TGCGCCAGCAGCCCGGGCGGGGGGCTGGGCAATCAGCCCCAGCATTTT
CASSPGGGLGNQPQHF
>TRBJ2-4|NA|TRBV10-3|NA
TGTGCCATCAGTGAAGCCTTAGCCAAAAACATTCAGTACTTC
CAISEALAKNIQYF
>TRBJ1-1|NA|TRBV5-1|NA
TGCGCCAGCAGCTTACGGTCGACGGCGGGCGCTGAAGCTTTCTTT
CASSLRSTAGAEAFF
>TRBJ2-7|few|TRBV7-8|TRBD2
TGTGCCAGCAGCTTAAGTGGGCTAGCGGGACCAGACGAGCAGTACTTC
CASSLSGLAGPDEQYF
>TRBJ1-3|NA|TRBV5-8|NA
TGTGCCAGCAGCCGAGGGCGACGAGGAAACACCATATATTTT
CASSRGRRGNTIYF
>TRBJ2-7|NA|TRBV5-4|NA
TGTGCCAGCAGCTTGGGGGTGAGAAGTGATTATCTTAGAGGGTACTACGAGCAGTACTTC
CASSLGVRSDYLRGYYEQYF
>TRBJ1-6|NA|TRBV6-5|NA
TGTGCCAGCAGCCCCGACAGAAATAATTCACCCCTCCACTTT
CASSPDRNNSPLHF
>TRBJ2-7|NA|TRBV28|NA
TGTGCCATCTCGAGATTATCCCATCTCACCGAGCAGTACTTC
CAISRLSHLTEQYF
>TRBJ1-1|NA|TRBV5-1|NA
TGCGCCAGCAGCTCTGGAGGCGGTGAGACTATTGAAGCTTTCTTT
CASSSGGGETIEAFF
>TRBJ2-7|once|TRBV5-1|NA
TGCGCCAGCAAGCTTTCGTCTGGCTACGAGCAGTACTTC
CASKLSSGYEQYF
>TRBJ1-1|NA|TRBV4-2|TRBD1
TGTGCCAGCAGCCAAGATTTAGGACAGGCTAACACTGAAGCTTTCTTT
CASSQDLGQANTEAFF